These 23 T cell receptor beta chains were sequenced from one sample in a study of tumor-infiltrating lymphocytes in localized non-small cell lung cancer (dated by TCRdb to about 2021). The library was made by the immunoSEQ multiplex PCR assay. Held by TCRdb, this immuneACCESS table contains in-frame sequences only and omits some clones. Under half of the omission traces to an unresolved V gene where checked; the cause of the rest is unknown. This sample holds 15,000 or so clones; around 81% were observed only once. Under 3% of the sample comes from the top ten. The sample was lung tumor tissue. The receptors originated from a human donor with non-small cell lung cancer.

This chain connects TRBV7-9 to TRBJ2-2; maybe TRBD2 (6 bases). CDR3 length: 19 amino acids. Germline V gene data show CDR1 as SEHNR and CDR2 as FQNEAQ (reference sequence). V lost 2 bases to trimming and J lost 1 base, with 20 bases between them. CDR3 DNA sequence: TGTGCCAGCAGCTTAAAAGTTGCGTGGGTAGCGGTGAACACCGGGGAGCTGTTTTTT. Translation: CASSLKVAWVAVNTGELFF.

The chain links TRBV6-5 to TRBJ2-7, with TRBD1 identical over 7 bases. This CDR3 comprises 14 residues. With 5 bases clipped from V and 5 bases from J, the junction kept 9 bases outside the gene matches. Germline V gives CDR1 MNHEY, CDR2 SVGAGI. CDR3 sequence reads: CASSSFDRVHEQYF. As DNA, the CDR3 is TGTGCCAGCAGTAGTTTCGACAGGGTCCACGAGCAGTACTTC.

This clone was observed a single time. This rearrangement joins TRBV7-2 to TRBJ2-7; no firm D call. The CDR3 consists of 13 residues. Per germline, CDR1 SGHTA and CDR2 FQGNSA. V dropped 1 base and J dropped 3 bases, with 7 bases sitting between them. The CDR3 nucleotides are TGTGCCAGCAGCTTAGTTTCAGGCTACGAGCAGTACTTC. Translating it yields CASSLVSGYEQYF.

V gene TRBV14 combines with J gene TRBJ2-1; D is perhaps TRBD2 (5 bases). The CDR3 spans 15 residues. Trimming took 4 bases from V and 6 from J, leaving 16 bases between them. Germline loops: CDR1 SGHDN, CDR2 FVKESK. CDR3 in amino acids: CASSRGESGRNEQFF. CDR3 in DNA: TGTGCCAGCAGCCGGGGAGAAAGCGGTCGCAATGAGCAGTTCTTC.

This chain connects TRBV2 to TRBJ1-1; tentative D call: TRBD1 (6 bases). Germline V gene lookup returns CDR1 SNHLY and CDR2 FYNNEI. With 11 bases removed from V and 0 bases from J, the gap between germline ends came to 16 bases. CDR3 size: 14 residues. The CDR3 loop reads CAAGGQGLNTEAFF. DNA for the CDR3: TGTGCCGCAGGTGGGCAGGGGCTGAACACTGAAGCTTTCTTT.

This clone was observed a handful of times. The chain carries TRBV6-5 and TRBJ1-1, with D perhaps TRBD1 (6 bases). CDR1 and CDR2 from the germline V gene are MNHEY and SVGAGI. This CDR3 spans 12 amino acids. V lost 6 bases and J 1 base, leaving 6 bases between the germline ends. The DNA for the CDR3 is TGTGCCAGCAGACAGGGGAACACTGAAGCTTTCTTT. Amino acids: CASRQGNTEAFF.

The table lists this clone with a count of one. The CDR3 region is CASSQEGSGSLDEQFF. The CDR3 nucleotides read TGCGCCAGCAGCCAAGAGGGTAGCGGGAGTTTGGATGAGCAGTTCTTC. This chain links TRBV4-3 with TRBJ2-1, with TRBD2 matching 9 bases. With V trimmed by 0 bases and J by 8 bases, 8 bases remained unmatched. Germline V gene data show CDR1 as LGHNA and CDR2 as YSLEER. The CDR3 has 16 amino acids.

The rearrangement links TRBV19 to TRBJ1-3; 9 bases are a match to TRBD1. The germline V gene encodes CDR1 LNHDA and CDR2 SQIVND (reference sequence). The V segment lost 6 bases and the J segment 8 bases; nucleotides outside the gene matches: 5. The CDR3 consists of 13 residues. CDR3 DNA sequence: TGTGCCAGTAGCCCCGGGACAGGGTACACCATATATTTT. This sequence encodes CASSPGTGYTIYF.

The rearrangement joins TRBV5-4 to TRBJ1-1; 8 bases match TRBD1. V trimming: 7 bases; J trimming: 3 bases; junction bases outside the gene matches: 8. There are 14 residues in the CDR3. Per the germline V gene, CDR1 is SGHNT and CDR2 is YYREEE (reference sequence). CDR3 sequence (DNA): TGTGCCAGCGGGGCCAGGGGGCGCGACACTGAAGCTTTCTTT. Protein: CASGARGRDTEAFF.

This clone turned up a few times. This chain uses TRBV11-2 with TRBJ2-3; 7 nucleotides match TRBD2. V trimming: 2 bases; J trimming: 4 bases; junction bases outside the gene matches: 3. This CDR3 is 14 amino acids long. The germline CDR1 and CDR2 sequences are SGHAT and FQNNGV. CDR3 DNA sequence: TGTGCCAGCAGCTTACGTCGGGAGGCAGATACGCAGTATTTT. Its translation is CASSLRREADTQYF.

V is TRBV6-6 and J is TRBJ2-2, with 10 bases lining up with TRBD2. Germline CDR1 and CDR2: MNHNY and SVGAGI (reference sequence). Trimming cost V 10 bases and J 4 bases; bases outside gene matches: 3. The CDR3 loop spans 13 amino acids. The CDR3 sequence: CATQREGTGELFF. DNA for the CDR3: TGTGCCACCCAGCGGGAGGGCACCGGGGAGCTGTTTTTT.

CDR3 coding DNA: TGCGCCAGCAGCACTTTAAATGAGCAGTTCTTC. This gives the protein CASSTLNEQFF. The chain combines TRBV5-1 with TRBJ2-1; no reliable D call. The CDR3 extends over 11 amino acids. Germline V lookup: CDR1 SGHRS, CDR2 YFSETQ. V was clipped by 4 bases and J by 7 bases, with 6 bases between them.

Only a few counts were recorded for this clone. The chain uses TRBV6-1 and TRBJ2-3; TRBD2 matches at 9 bases. CDR3 size: 18 residues. Looked up from germline, CDR1 is MNHNS and CDR2 is SASEGT. The ends lost 1 base at V and 5 bases at J; junction bases unmatched: 13. The CDR3 nucleotides read TGTGCCAGCAGTGAAGAAATAGCGGGAGATAGTTTAAGAGATACGCAGTATTTT. Its translation: CASSEEIAGDSLRDTQYF.

The V and J genes are TRBV5-8 and TRBJ1-5; no definite D call. This CDR3 is built from 13 residues. V lost 2 bases and J 7 bases, leaving 10 bases between the germline ends. Germline V CDR1 and CDR2: SGHTS, YDEGEE. CDR3 coding DNA: TGTGCCAGCAGCTTAATGGAATCGCAGCCCCAGCATTTT. Translation gives CASSLMESQPQHF.

This clone has only one observation. The rearrangement joins TRBV5-6 to TRBJ1-1, with D uncertain. CDR3 length equals 14 residues. From germline, CDR1 is SGHDT and CDR2 YYEEEE. The ends were cut back, 4 bases at V and 1 base at J, with 11 bases in the middle. CDR3 bases: TGTGCCAGCAGCCACCTAGACAAGAACACTGAAGCTTTCTTT. Its protein product is CASSHLDKNTEAFF.

The CDR3 sequence is CASSRGQQETQYF. In DNA form, the CDR3 reads TGTGCCAGCAGCCGGGGACAGCAAGAGACCCAGTACTTC. This chain joins TRBV7-2 and TRBJ2-5; 7 bases are a match to TRBD1. CDR3 length equals 13 residues. V shed 5 bases and J 2 bases; nucleotides not matched to a gene: 2. Germline V gives CDR1 SGHTA, CDR2 FQGNSA.

This clone has only a few counts. J is TRBJ1-5 and V is TRBV6-5; 10 bases line up with TRBD1. J was trimmed by 7 bases and V by 6 bases; bases with no gene match: 9. The CDR3 has 15 amino acids. CDR1 is MNHEY and CDR2 is SVGAGI in the germline V gene. Here the CDR3 DNA reads TGTGCCAGCAGACCGACAGGGGGCGCCTCCCAGCCCCAGCATTTT. Amino acids: CASRPTGGASQPQHF.

This clone was counted only a few times. The V and J genes are TRBV29-1 and TRBJ2-5; the match to TRBD2 covers 12 bases. The CDR3 spans 16 residues. Germline lookup yields CDR1 SQVTM and CDR2 ANQGSEA. V was pared by 5 bases and J by 5 bases, with 12 bases of the junction left unmatched. The CDR3 DNA reads as TGCAGCGTTTCCGTTGGACTAGCGGGACGGGGTGAGACCCAGTACTTC. Protein: CSVSVGLAGRGETQYF.

CDR3 in DNA: TGTGCCAGCAGCCAAGAATGGGCAGGCCAAGAGACCCAGTACTTC. Translated: CASSQEWAGQETQYF. The chain combines TRBV4-2 with TRBJ2-5; D remains unclear. Germline V gene lookup returns CDR1 LGHNA and CDR2 YNFKEQ. The V gene lost 0 bases and the J gene lost 1 base, with 9 bases spanning the gap. The CDR3 has 15 amino acids.

The chain has TRBV19 and TRBJ1-1; unclear D gene. From germline, CDR1 is LNHDA and CDR2 SQIVND (reference sequence). The V end lost 2 bases, the J end lost 1 base, and 14 bases lay between the germline ends. This CDR3 comprises 16 residues. Here the CDR3 DNA reads TGTGCCAGTAGTATAAAAAGTATAGCAAGGAACACTGAAGCTTTCTTT. Its protein is CASSIKSIARNTEAFF.

This clone has only a few counts. J is TRBJ2-5 and V is TRBV5-4; D not certain. Trimming removed 4 bases from V and 2 bases from J, with 12 bases in between. This CDR3 spans 14 amino acids. Germline V gives CDR1 SGHNT, CDR2 YYREEE (reference sequence). The CDR3 DNA is TGTGCCAGCAGCCCGGTGGGGTTGCAAGAGACCCAGTACTTC. It specifies CASSPVGLQETQYF.

This chain links TRBV9 with TRBJ1-3; D is unclear. The CDR3 consists of 13 residues. Trimming shortened V by 5 bases and J by 5 bases, and 11 bases separated the two germline ends. Germline CDR1 SGDLS, CDR2 YYNGEE. In DNA form, the CDR3 reads TGTGCCAGCAGTAGAGAAGACCGAAACACCATATATTTT. This encodes CASSREDRNTIYF.

The chain combines TRBV5-1 with TRBJ2-6, with a possible D match to TRBD1 (6 bases). The germline V and J ends were trimmed by 6 bases and 0 bases, with 10 bases remaining between them. This CDR3 contains 15 residues. Germline lookup yields CDR1 SGHRS and CDR2 YFSETQ. CDR3 residues: CASTDRDSGANVLTF. The CDR3 DNA reads as TGCGCCAGCACGGACAGAGACTCTGGGGCCAACGTCCTGACTTTC. Based on the CDR3 plus reference TRBV5-1 and TRBJ2-6, the full variable domain is KAGVTQTPRYLIKTRGQQVTLSCSPISGHRSVSWYQQTPGQGLQFLFEYFSETQRNKGNFPGRFSGRQFSNSRSEMNVSTLELGDSALYLCASTDRDSGANVLTFGAGSRLTVL.